One and the same sample provided the 4 T cell receptor beta chains below, sequenced in a study of blood T cell repertoires in COVID-19 (dated by TCRdb to 2019 to 2021). The protocol used for the library was the immunoSEQ multiplex PCR assay. In its TCRdb copy, this immuneACCESS table keeps in-frame sequences only and misses some clones. Where compared with another copy, unresolved V genes explain less than half of these, and the others have no known cause. The sample table records roughly 250,000 clones; about 86% of these occur just once. The ten most abundant clones make up 10% to 15% of the sample. Input material: peripheral blood. These receptors were collected from a woman aged 25 to 39 with COVID-19, enrolled during active disease.

This CDR3 reads CATSKGQGDGNTIYF. The DNA for the CDR3 is TGTGCCACCAGCAAAGGACAGGGGGATGGAAACACCATATATTTT. The genes are TRBV15 and TRBJ1-3; TRBD1 matches at 10 bases. CDR3 length: 15 amino acids. Losses at the gene ends were 4 bases for V and 3 bases for J; bases not matched to a gene: 3. Per the germline V gene, CDR1 is LNHNV and CDR2 is YYDKDF (reference sequence).

V gene TRBV3-1 (or the pseudogene TRBV3-2) combines with J gene TRBJ2-1; tentative D call: TRBD1 (5 bases). The CDR3 is 15 amino acids. The V end lost 4 bases, the J end lost 2 bases, and 12 bases lay between the germline ends. From germline, CDR1 is LGHDT and CDR2 YNNKEL (reference sequence). This CDR3 reads CASSRQAGTYNEQFF. CDR3 coding DNA: TGTGCCAGCAGCCGCCAGGCAGGGACCTACAATGAGCAGTTCTTC.

There are a few counts of this clone. The chain is built from TRBV7-9 and TRBJ1-2; D gene unclear. Trimming pared 5 bases from V and 5 bases from J, leaving 9 bases between. There are 12 residues in the CDR3. Germline CDR1 reads SEHNR; CDR2 reads FQNEAQ (reference sequence). The CDR3 spells CASSQMAYGYTF. In DNA, the CDR3 is TGTGCCAGCAGCCAGATGGCATATGGCTACACCTTC.

The rearrangement uses TRBV7-6 and TRBJ2-3; 8 bases line up with TRBD2. Germline trimming cut 5 bases from V and 3 bases from J; bases unmatched to any gene: 13. The CDR3 loop spans 17 amino acids. CDR1 is SGHVS, CDR2 FNYEAQ, per germline. The DNA for the CDR3 is TGTGCCAGCAGCCTTTTCGCGGGGGGCGGTCGGACAGATACGCAGTATTTT. Amino acids: CASSLFAGGGRTDTQYF.